This T cell receptor beta chain comes out of a study of T cell responses to AZD1222 COVID-19 vaccine. General study points: Spike-specific TCR repertoires showed rising breadth and depth after two AZD1222 doses. Researchers took repertoire samples only after the peak T cell response had come. In a largely white British group with more females than males, clonal diversity was possibly underestimated. Seropositive at baseline were only six AZD1222 recipients.

Some clones are missing from TCRdb's copy, which holds only in-frame ones; the method was immunoSEQ multiplex PCR. This sample has 99,000 or so clones; 82% occur once, and the top ten carry approximately 5%. In its sample, this clone was seen many times. Antigen: not known. The CDR3 runs 13 residues. Germline CDR1 MNHEY, CDR2 SVGAGI. V trimming: 8 bases; J trimming: 2 bases; junction bases outside the gene matches: 1. The sequencing here drew on peripheral blood, taken on day 0 of AZD1222 vaccination. This receptor was identified in an adult in good health. The rearrangement uses TRBV6-5 and TRBJ1-2; TRBD1 matches at 11 bases. CDR3 in amino acids: CASGDRGNYGYTF. Here the CDR3 DNA reads TGTGCCAGCGGGGACAGGGGGAACTATGGCTACACCTTC.